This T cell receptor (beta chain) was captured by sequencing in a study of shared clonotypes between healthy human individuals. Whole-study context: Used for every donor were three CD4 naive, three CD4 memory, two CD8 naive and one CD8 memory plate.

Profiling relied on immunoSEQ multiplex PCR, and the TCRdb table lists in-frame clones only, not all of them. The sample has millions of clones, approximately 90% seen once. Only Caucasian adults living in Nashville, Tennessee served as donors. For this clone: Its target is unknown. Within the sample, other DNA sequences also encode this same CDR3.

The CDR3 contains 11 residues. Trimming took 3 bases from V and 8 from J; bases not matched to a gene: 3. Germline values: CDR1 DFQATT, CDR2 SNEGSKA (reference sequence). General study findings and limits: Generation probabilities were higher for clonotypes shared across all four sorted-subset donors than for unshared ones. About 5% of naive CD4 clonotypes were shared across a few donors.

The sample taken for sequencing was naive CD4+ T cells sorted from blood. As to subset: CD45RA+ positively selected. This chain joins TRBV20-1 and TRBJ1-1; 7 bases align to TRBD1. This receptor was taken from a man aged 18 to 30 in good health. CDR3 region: CSARGGGEAFF. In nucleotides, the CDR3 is TGCAGTGCTAGGGGAGGGGGCGAAGCTTTCTTT.